Listed below are T cell receptor beta chains from one sample, sequenced in a study of chemoradiotherapy in HPV16-positive cancers. The assay was immunoSEQ multiplex PCR, and TCRdb's table has in-frame clones only and misses some. The profile covers roughly 12,000 clones, with roughly four fifths appearing a single time and about 1.1% taken by the ten largest. The biological material was taken from a patient who underwent chemoradiotherapy. The source is a human donor with HPV-associated anogenital cancer. CDR3s include the opening cysteine and the closing phenylalanine or tryptophan. D genes are given only for firm matches. Size is stated for part of the rows, as once, few or many counts, or as a class when the clone is expanded.

clone size | J gene | V gene | D gene | CDR3 DNA | CDR3 protein
- | TRBJ2-1 | TRBV7-3 | - | TGTGCCAGCAGCTCCGGGGGGCCGTCCTACAATGAGCAGTTCTTC | CASSSGGPSYNEQFF
once | TRBJ2-1 | TRBV30 | - | TGTGCCTGGAGCGAGGGGCGGTTCGGGCAGTTCTTC | CAWSEGRFGQFF
few | TRBJ1-2 | TRBV19 | - | TGTGCCAGTAGTCCTCGGGACTCAAAACGTTCGGGCTACACCTTC | CASSPRDSKRSGYTF
few | TRBJ2-6 | TRBV4-2 | - | TGTGCCAGCAGCTACGACAGCTCTGGGGCCAACGTCCTGACTTTC | CASSYDSSGANVLTF
few | TRBJ1-4 | TRBV6-1 | - | TGTGCCAGCAACCGAGCAGCACATAATGAAAAACTGTTTTTT | CASNRAAHNEKLFF
- | TRBJ1-2 | TRBV6-1 | - | TGTGCCAGCAGTGACACAGTCACTAACTATGACTACACCTTC | CASSDTVTNYDYTF
- | TRBJ1-5 | TRBV5-4 | - | TGTGCCAGCAGCTTATTGCCCAATCAGCCCCAGCATTTT | CASSLLPNQPQHF
- | TRBJ1-1 | TRBV11-2 | - | TGTGCCAGCAGCTTGGGGGTGGGTACTGAAGCTTTCTTT | CASSLGVGTEAFF
- | TRBJ2-6 | TRBV7-9 | TRBD1 | TGTGCCAGCAGCACGCACACAGACAGGGCCTACTCTGGGGCCAACGTCCTGACTTTC | CASSTHTDRAYSGANVLTF
- | TRBJ2-1 | TRBV19 | - | TGTGCCAGTCAATTCAGGCGTGGGGGATACAATGAGCAGTTCTTC | CASQFRRGGYNEQFF
- | TRBJ1-3 | TRBV4-2 | - | TGTGCCAGCAGCCAACCTAGGACAGAGCGGTCTGGAAACACCATATATTTT | CASSQPRTERSGNTIYF
- | TRBJ1-1 | TRBV9 | - | TGTGCCAGCAGCGTAGAGTTCATGAACACTGAAGCTTTCTTT | CASSVEFMNTEAFF
- | TRBJ1-4 | TRBV9 | TRBD1 | TGTGCCAGCCAAGGACAGGGTGGTGAAAAACTGTTTTTT | CASQGQGGEKLFF
- | TRBJ2-1 | TRBV5-1 | TRBD2 | TGCGCCAGCACGAAGCGGGGGGGCTACAATGAGCAGTTCTTC | CASTKRGGYNEQFF
- | TRBJ2-7 | TRBV7-9 | - | TGTGCCAGCAGCCGGGGTGTCTACGAGCAGTACTTC | CASSRGVYEQYF
once | TRBJ1-4 | TRBV5-1 | - | TGCGCCAGCAGCTTGGAAGGGTCTAATGAAAAACTGTTTTTT | CASSLEGSNEKLFF
- | TRBJ2-6 | TRBV6-6 | - | TGTGCCAGCAGTCTCGAGTTGGCCAACGTCCTGACTTTC | CASSLELANVLTF
once | TRBJ1-1 | TRBV5-5 | - | TGTGCCAGCAGCTTGACGGGATTTTCCAACACTGAAGCTTTCTTT | CASSLTGFSNTEAFF
- | TRBJ1-6 | TRBV6-5 | - | TGTGCCAGCAGTTACTCGGGCCAACATAATTCACCCCTCCACTTT | CASSYSGQHNSPLHF
- | TRBJ2-2 | TRBV19 | - | TGTGCCAGTAGTATTCACAACGGCGCCGCCGGGGAGCTGTTTTTT | CASSIHNGAAGELFF
- | TRBJ1-1 | TRBV7-2 | TRBD1 | TGTGCCAGCAGCTCCAAGACAGGGGAGGGGACTGAAGCTTTCTTT | CASSSKTGEGTEAFF
few | TRBJ1-6 | TRBV30 | - | TGTGCCTGGCAGGGGAATAACCCTAATTCACCCCTCCACTTT | CAWQGNNPNSPLHF
once | TRBJ2-7 | TRBV7-8 | - | TGTGCCAGCAGCTTAGGGCCACTGCGCGAGCAGTACTTC | CASSLGPLREQYF
- | TRBJ1-1 | TRBV5-4 | - | TGTGCCAGCATGCGGCAAGAGGGGACTGAAGCTTTCTTT | CASMRQEGTEAFF
- | TRBJ1-2 | TRBV19 | - | TGTGCCAGTAGTATAAAGGGGAACCCCTATGGCTACACCTTC | CASSIKGNPYGYTF
- | TRBJ2-7 | TRBV27 | - | TGTGCCAGCAGTTTATTAACTTCAAGGCCATCGAGCTCCTACGAGCAGTACTTC | CASSLLTSRPSSSYEQYF
few | TRBJ2-2 | TRBV9 | - | TGTGCCAGCAGCGCCTCAATACAATCGGGGGAGCTGTTTTTT | CASSASIQSGELFF
- | TRBJ2-7 | TRBV5-4 | - | TGTGCCAGCAGCTTGGGTGGGACCGAGCAGTACTTC | CASSLGGTEQYF
once | TRBJ2-7 | TRBV7-9 | TRBD2 | TGTGCCAGCAGCGAGGGTACTGGCGGGGGGGCTCCCTACGAGCAGTACTTC | CASSEGTGGGAPYEQYF
- | TRBJ2-3 | TRBV29-1 | TRBD2 | TGCAGCGTTAGCGGGGGGGCAGATACGCAGTATTTT | CSVSGGADTQYF
- | TRBJ2-2 | TRBV11-1 | - | TGTGCCAGCACCCCGTCCTGGCGAACATATCACACCGGGGAGCTGTTTTTT | CASTPSWRTYHTGELFF
- | TRBJ1-5 | TRBV6-1 | TRBD1 | TGTGCCAGCAGTCCGACAGGGACCGGGCAGCCCCAGCATTTT | CASSPTGTGQPQHF